This T cell receptor (beta chain) stems from a study of cytomegalovirus exposure and HLA in healthy donors. Study-level background: Among about 179 million T cells, an earlier analysis found 120 million or so unique TCR beta sequences.

In the PCR, 60 Vbeta and 13 Jbeta primers were used. TCRdb keeps only in-frame clones here, not all; method: immunoSEQ multiplex PCR. The sample comprises about 220,000 clones, over 80% of which are singletons, and more than 0.6% rests with the top ten. Study-wide results and limits: As was reported, the classifier diagnosed cytomegalovirus status with high specificity and sensitivity. The investigators catalogued 150 to 200 TCR beta chains as cytomegalovirus-associated. In an earlier analysis, in some 500 donors, most V segments appeared productive either ~87% or ~30% of the time.

V was clipped by 7 bases and J by 7 bases; unmatched bases: 8. The CDR3 covers 15 residues. CDR1 and CDR2 from the germline V gene are LNHDA and SQIVND (reference sequence). A word on this clone: Its antigen is as yet unknown.

Material for sequencing was PBMCs. The chain is built from TRBV19 and TRBJ1-5; 12 bases are shared with TRBD1. The origin of this receptor is a boy between 2 and 10 years old in good health and CMV-seronegative. CDR3 coding DNA: TGTGCCAGTACCCCGGGACAGGGGGCGGGACAGCCCCAGCATTTT. Protein product: CASTPGQGAGQPQHF.